These 28 T cell receptor beta chains were sequenced from one sample in a study of T-cell reconstitution after alpha-beta-depleted transplantation in children. Library preparation (for TCRbeta) was performed with unique molecular identifiers. Each CDR3 protein is one row after TCRdb ran MiXCR on the PCR reads. The table has some 390,000 distinct CDR3 sequences, roughly 21% seen once. The sequences come from PBMCs from the stem cell graft donor, collected from the stem cell graft. These receptors originate from a human donor who donated a stem cell graft to a child with acute myeloid leukemia.

CDR3 residues: CASSPPTGVPYGYTF. The CDR3 DNA sequence: TGTGCCAGCAGTCCCCCGACAGGGGTACCCTATGGCTACACCTTC. The V gene is TRBV28, the J gene TRBJ1-2, with TRBD1 matching 8 bases. Per the germline V gene, CDR1 is MDHEN and CDR2 is SYDVKM. With V trimmed by 5 bases and J by 4 bases, 9 bases remained unmatched. The CDR3 is 15 residues long.

This chain joins TRBV20-1 and TRBJ2-7; D possibly corresponds to TRBD1 (5 bases). V was clipped by 5 bases and J by 7 bases, with 15 bases between them. The CDR3 has 12 residues. The germline CDR1 and CDR2 sequences are DFQATT and SNEGSKA (reference sequence). The CDR3 sequence: CSAGPQGREQYF. CDR3 DNA: TGCAGTGCTGGGCCCCAGGGTAGGGAGCAGTACTTC.

This clonotype came up a few times. The chain couples TRBV12-3 or TRBV12-4 to TRBJ2-1; the D gene is possibly TRBD1 (5 bases). The CDR3 contains 13 residues. The ends were cut back, 7 bases at V and 2 bases at J, with 9 bases in the middle. CDR3 nucleotides: TGTGCCAGCACCCTGACAGCCTACAATGAGCAGTTCTTC. Encoded protein: CASTLTAYNEQFF.

This clonotype was detected only a few times. This chain links TRBV7-2 with TRBJ2-5; D is undetermined. Trimming pared 5 bases from V and 5 bases from J, leaving 9 bases between. Per germline, CDR1 SGHTA and CDR2 FQGNSA. The CDR3 loop spans 12 amino acids. The CDR3 nucleotides read TGTGCCAGCAGCGTAGGATGGGAGACCCAGTACTTC. Protein sequence: CASSVGWETQYF.

V gene TRBV10-3 combines with J gene TRBJ2-2; D is perhaps TRBD2 (6 bases). CDR3 length: 16 amino acids. Trimming left V 3 bases short and J 5 bases short, with 16 bases between. Germline V lookup: CDR1 ENHRY, CDR2 SYGVKD. In nucleotides, the CDR3 is TGTGCCATCAGTGACCGCCAGGGCCGGGGGACCGGGGAGCTGTTTTTT. Protein: CAISDRQGRGTGELFF.

This chain joins TRBV4-1 and TRBJ1-1, with D perhaps TRBD1 (5 bases). From germline, CDR1 is MGHRA and CDR2 YSYEKL. V was cut by 4 bases and J by 0 bases, with 12 bases left in between. The CDR3 has 15 residues. Written as DNA, the CDR3 is TGCGCCAGCAGCCCCCCGGGACGCATGAACACTGAAGCTTTCTTT. It encodes CASSPPGRMNTEAFF.

This clonotype was seen only a few times. The chain joins TRBV4-2 to TRBJ1-1; D is ambiguous. This CDR3 is 13 amino acids long. V was pared by 0 bases and J by 5 bases, with 7 bases between. Germline V gene data show CDR1 as LGHNA and CDR2 as YNFKEQ. The CDR3 is CASSQELGTEAFF. The CDR3 nucleotides are TGTGCCAGCAGCCAAGAATTAGGAACTGAAGCTTTCTTT.

This clonotype has more than one count but fewer than ten. The genes are TRBV6-1 and TRBJ2-7; 8 bases align to TRBD2. V shed 6 bases and J 2 bases; nucleotides not matched to a gene: 6. The CDR3 sequence is 14 residues long. CDR1 and CDR2 from the germline V gene are MNHNS and SASEGT. This CDR3 reads CASRRGSGTYEQYF. The DNA for the CDR3 is TGTGCCAGCAGGAGGGGTAGCGGGACCTACGAGCAGTACTTC.

This clonotype was counted many times. The chain has TRBV7-9 and TRBJ2-6; unclear D gene. Germline V gene lookup returns CDR1 SEHNR and CDR2 FQNEAQ (reference sequence). The CDR3 loop spans 15 amino acids. The V end lost 1 base, the J end lost 0 bases, and 4 bases lay between the germline ends. The CDR3 loop reads CASSLVGSGANVLTF. The CDR3 DNA reads as TGTGCCAGCAGCTTAGTCGGCTCTGGGGCCAACGTCCTGACTTTC.

This chain connects TRBV12-3 or TRBV12-4 to TRBJ1-3; no definite D call. Trimming removed 7 bases at V and 4 bases at J, with 8 bases between. The CDR3 covers 12 residues. DNA for the CDR3: TGTGCCAGCACCCTGGACGGAAACACCATATATTTT. It encodes CASTLDGNTIYF.

Ten or more counts support this clonotype. The chain couples TRBV25-1 to TRBJ2-1; the match to TRBD2 covers 7 bases. Germline trimming cut 5 bases from V and 0 bases from J; bases unmatched to any gene: 1. This CDR3 contains 14 residues. The germline gives CDR1 MGHDK, CDR2 SYGVNS. The CDR3 is CASSREASYNEQFF. As DNA, the CDR3 is TGTGCCAGCAGTCGGGAGGCCTCCTACAATGAGCAGTTCTTC.

The chain is built from TRBV12-3 or TRBV12-4 and TRBJ1-5, with TRBD1 matching 7 bases. The trim removed 6 bases at V and 1 base at J, leaving 6 bases unmatched. The CDR3 runs 15 residues. CDR3 region: CASSRGQMSNQPQHF. CDR3 nucleotides: TGTGCCAGCAGCCGGGGACAGATGAGCAATCAGCCCCAGCATTTT.

V is TRBV19 and J is TRBJ2-6; weak D call: TRBD2 (6 bases). V was cut by 7 bases and J by 4 bases, with 14 bases left in between. Germline CDR1 is LNHDA and CDR2 is SQIVND (reference sequence). This CDR3 comprises 15 residues. This CDR3 reads CASTEEGYGANVLTF. DNA of the CDR3: TGTGCCAGTACCGAGGAGGGCTACGGGGCCAACGTCCTGACTTTC.

The chain carries TRBV12-3 or TRBV12-4 and TRBJ2-2, with 7 bases fitting TRBD2. This CDR3 contains 17 residues. Germline trimming cut 2 bases from V and 2 bases from J; bases unmatched to any gene: 8. CDR3 loop: CASSLTAGFSNTGELFF. DNA for the CDR3: TGTGCCAGCAGTTTAACAGCGGGATTTTCAAACACCGGGGAGCTGTTTTTT.

This clonotype has more than one count but fewer than ten. The chain employs TRBV20-1 and TRBJ2-7, with no clear D. Germline CDR1 DFQATT, CDR2 SNEGSKA (reference sequence). CDR3 length: 16 amino acids. Trimming took 6 bases from V and 5 from J, leaving 26 bases between them. As DNA, the CDR3 is TGCAGTGCCACCGAAACGAAAGGGCGTGCGAAGGACGAGCAGTACTTC. It encodes CSATETKGRAKDEQYF.

As DNA, the CDR3 is TGTGCCAGCAGCTTAAGTCCCGGGACAGCTGGAAACACCATATATTTT. Translating it yields CASSLSPGTAGNTIYF. The chain joins TRBV7-9 to TRBJ1-3; 7 positions agree with TRBD1. Per germline, CDR1 SEHNR and CDR2 FQNEAQ (reference sequence). V lost 2 bases, J lost 2 bases, and 6 bases stayed unmatched. The CDR3 extends over 16 amino acids.

In its sample, this clonotype was seen many times. The chain carries TRBV27 and TRBJ1-2; D call uncertain. Per the germline V gene, CDR1 is MNHEY and CDR2 is SMNVEV (reference sequence). V lost 2 bases, J lost 2 bases, and 12 bases lay in between. The CDR3 covers 15 residues. The CDR3 DNA reads as TGTGCCAGCAGTTTAGATGGTCATATAAACTATGGCTACACCTTC. Protein sequence: CASSLDGHINYGYTF.

This clonotype was seen a few times. The genes are TRBV4-3 and TRBJ2-1; D gene uncertain. Germline CDR1 reads LGHNA; CDR2 reads YSLEER. Trimming removed 1 base at V and 10 bases at J, with 11 bases between. The length of the CDR3 is 13 residues. The CDR3 nucleotides read TGCGCCAGCAGCCAAGGGTCACGGACCGAGCAGTTCTTC. Encoded protein: CASSQGSRTEQFF.

Concerning this clonotype itself: In this CDR3 the conserved last residue, phenylalanine or tryptophan, is missing, so a read error is likely. The chain couples TRBV25-1 to TRBJ1-4; unclear D gene. V was pared by 1 base and J by 7 bases, with 10 bases between. Germline V CDR1 and CDR2: MGHDK, SYGVNS. The CDR3 spans 14 residues. The CDR3 nucleotides read TGTGCCAGCAGTGAATGGGGAGGGATTGAAAAACTGTTTTAT. Translating it yields CASSEWGGIEKLFY.

The chain carries TRBV7-2 and TRBJ2-3, with D unclear. This CDR3 comprises 16 residues. The ends were cut back, 5 bases at V and 1 base at J, with 16 bases in the middle. Germline V gives CDR1 SGHTA, CDR2 FQGNSA. The CDR3 DNA reads as TGTGCCAGCAGCAACCCAGCGTTGAAACGCACAGATACGCAGTATTTT. As protein: CASSNPALKRTDTQYF.

Many counts were recorded for this clonotype. V is TRBV29-1 and J is TRBJ2-3, with D uncertain. The CDR3 contains 15 residues. Germline CDR1 reads SQVTM; CDR2 reads ANQGSEA. V lost 3 bases to trimming and J lost 7 bases, with 20 bases between them. The CDR3 here is CSVDVGLGIRYTQYF. The CDR3 region has the DNA TGCAGCGTTGATGTTGGTCTAGGGATAAGATATACGCAGTATTTT.

This clonotype came up a few times. This chain links TRBV12-3 or TRBV12-4 with TRBJ2-2; no definite D call. This CDR3 contains 13 residues. V was trimmed by 3 bases and J by 4 bases, leaving 6 bases between them. The CDR3 spells CASSFPFTGELFF. The CDR3 DNA sequence: TGTGCCAGCAGTTTCCCCTTCACCGGGGAGCTGTTTTTT.

The table lists this clonotype with a few counts. The CDR3 bases are TGTGCCAGCTCCACACAGGCAACGAACACTGAAGCTTTCTTT. The encoded protein is CASSTQATNTEAFF. J is TRBJ1-1 and V is TRBV18; tentative D call: TRBD1 (5 bases). This CDR3 is built from 14 residues. Germline V lookup: CDR1 KGHSH, CDR2 LQKENI. V lost 6 bases and J 1 base, leaving 12 bases between the germline ends.

This clonotype was observed at least ten times. The chain is built from TRBV20-1 and TRBJ2-2; no clear D. CDR3 length: 15 residues. Germline V gene sequence: CDR1 DFQATT, CDR2 SNEGSKA (reference sequence). The V gene lost 1 base and the J gene lost 0 bases, with 9 bases spanning the gap. This CDR3 is CSARVPAANTGELFF. The CDR3 DNA follows: TGCAGTGCTAGAGTTCCCGCCGCGAACACCGGGGAGCTGTTTTTT.

The sample holds many counts of this clonotype. J is TRBJ1-3 and V is TRBV28, with 7 bases aligning to TRBD1. J lost 0 bases, V lost 4 bases, and 3 bases had no gene match. There are 15 residues in the CDR3. Germline CDR1 is MDHEN and CDR2 is SYDVKM. This CDR3 is CASSSAGGSGNTIYF. The CDR3 bases are TGTGCCAGCAGTTCCGCAGGGGGCTCTGGAAACACCATATATTTT.

The chain combines TRBV15 with TRBJ2-7; possible D gene TRBD2, 6 bases. V lost 0 bases and J 2 bases, leaving 17 bases between the germline ends. The CDR3 has 17 residues. Germline CDR1 and CDR2: LNHNV and YYDKDF (reference sequence). The CDR3 reads CATSREQGGAKAYEQYF. The DNA for the CDR3 is TGTGCCACCAGCAGAGAGCAGGGCGGGGCTAAGGCCTACGAGCAGTACTTC.

In its sample, this clonotype was seen a few times. The chain links TRBV20-1 to TRBJ2-1, with TRBD2 matching over 12 bases. After removal of 1 base from V and 4 bases from J, the junction contained 5 bases not matched to a gene. From germline, CDR1 is DFQATT and CDR2 SNEGSKA (reference sequence). CDR3 size: 16 residues. CDR3 bases: TGCAGTGCTAGAGTCATCACTAGCGGGGGGTACAATGAGCAGTTCTTC. Protein sequence: CSARVITSGGYNEQFF.

This clonotype was detected a few times. The chain links TRBV6-5 to TRBJ2-1, with 9 bases aligning to TRBD1. The length of the CDR3 is 14 residues. V was clipped by 5 bases and J by 9 bases; unmatched bases: 8. Germline loops: CDR1 MNHEY, CDR2 SVGAGI. CDR3 sequence reads: CASSHRDREREQFF. Written as DNA, the CDR3 is TGTGCCAGCAGTCACCGGGACAGGGAGCGTGAGCAGTTCTTC.